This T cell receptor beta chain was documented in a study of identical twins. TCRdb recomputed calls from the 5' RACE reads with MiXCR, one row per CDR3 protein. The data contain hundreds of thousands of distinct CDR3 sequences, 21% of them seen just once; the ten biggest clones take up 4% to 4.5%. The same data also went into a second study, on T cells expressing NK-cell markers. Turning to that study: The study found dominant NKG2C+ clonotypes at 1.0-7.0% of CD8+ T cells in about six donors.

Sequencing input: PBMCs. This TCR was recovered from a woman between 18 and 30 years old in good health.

The CDR3 protein is CASSGTGTRLETQYF. The CDR3 coding sequence is TGCGCCAGCAGCGGTACCGGGACAAGGTTAGAGACCCAGTACTTC. This chain joins TRBV10-2 and TRBJ2-5; weak D call: TRBD1 (6 bases). The germline V gene has CDR1 WSHSY and CDR2 SAAADI. The CDR3 runs 15 residues. Trimming removed 6 bases at V and 4 bases at J, with 18 bases between.